This T cell receptor beta chain emerged from a study of cytomegalovirus exposure and HLA in healthy donors. Study details: Approximately 80 million unique TCRs from HLA-typed donors were held in an early data release. Findings and limits, study-wide: The likely explanation for a cluster of highly shared sequence variants was sequencing artifact. Investigators reported 150 to 200 TCR beta chains as tied to cytomegalovirus.

Researchers ran the PCR with 60 Vbeta and 13 Jbeta primers. This table comes from immunoSEQ multiplex PCR, and its TCRdb copy is limited to in-frame clones, with some not included. The profile shows some 200,000 clones, roughly 13% of them singletons. Donors sampled were nominally healthy, though unrecorded immune exposures were likely. This clone was observed a few times. Antigen unknown. One end of the junction fails to match germline, which may point to a read error. Germline loops: CDR1 LNHDA, CDR2 SQIVND (reference sequence). This CDR3 has 12 amino acids. The sequencing sample was made of PBMCs. The chain uses TRBV19 and TRBJ1-6; no reliable D call. This receptor was taken from a man aged 50-60 years in good health and CMV-seropositive. Here the CDR3 DNA reads TGTGCCGGTAGTCAGGCCAATTCACCCCTCCACTTT. It encodes CAGSQANSPLHF. The whole variable domain, remainder taken from reference TRBV19 and TRBJ1-6, is DGGITQSPKYLFRKEGQNVTLSCEQNLNHDAMYWYRQDPGQGLRLIYYSQIVNDFQKGDIAEGYSVSREKKESFPLTVTSAQKNPTAFYLCAGSQANSPLHFGNGTRLTVT.